One T cell receptor beta chain is described in this entry. As yet, its antigen is unknown. This entry belongs to a study of PD-L1 blockade in urothelial cancer. In the study overall: Males with bladder-origin urothelial cancer made up about 90% of the roughly 29 patients. General observations from the study: Durable-benefit patients had greater expansion of tumor-associated blood clones at 3 weeks.

Time point indicated: peripheral blood 6 weeks after treatment start. Some clones are missing from TCRdb's copy, which holds only in-frame ones; the method was immunoSEQ multiplex PCR. The sample lists about 130,000 clones, 86% occurring once. The germline V gene encodes CDR1 SGHRS and CDR2 YFSETQ. V lost 2 bases and J lost 0, with 11 bases in between. The CDR3 length is 15 residues. Sequenced here: PBMCs, sampled around atezolizumab (anti-PD-L1) treatment. The chain is built from TRBV5-1 and TRBJ1-2; the D is unclear. The clonotype was recovered from a man in his fifties with urothelial cancer. As DNA, the CDR3 is TGCGCCAGCAGCTTAGTTGCCCGGGCTAACTATGGCTACACCTTC. Protein product: CASSLVARANYGYTF.